The rows below give T cell receptor beta chains drawn from one sample of a study of shared clonotypes between healthy human individuals. Assay: immunoSEQ multiplex PCR; the TCRdb copy retains only in-frame clones and omits some. The repertoire has nearly 1 million clones, over 60% of them found once; the top ten carry nearly 1.5%. The sequencing sample was made of memory CD4+ T cells sorted from blood. The source of these receptors is a man between 18 and 29 years old in good health. Each CDR3 is given with its conserved first and last residue. A D gene is named only where the DNA matches it firmly. Only part of the rows carry a size: once, few, many, or a class if the clone is expanded.

J: TRBJ1-5; length: 14; D: -; V: TRBV7-2; size: -; DNA: TGTGCCAGCAGCTTATCGGCCGGGCCGGAGACCCAGCATTTT; CDR3: CASSLSAGPETQHF
J: TRBJ2-3; length: 14; D: -; V: TRBV2; size: -; DNA: TGTGCCAGCAGGGGCCGTACTAGCACAGATACGCAGTATTTT; CDR3: CASRGRTSTDTQYF
J: TRBJ2-7; length: 12; D: -; V: TRBV7-2; size: -; DNA: TGTGCCAGCAGCCTAAGGTCCTACGAGCAGTACTTC; CDR3: CASSLRSYEQYF
J: TRBJ1-2; length: 13; D: -; V: TRBV28; size: -; DNA: TGTGCCAGCAGTTTCAGGGTGAGCTATGGCTACACCTTC; CDR3: CASSFRVSYGYTF
J: TRBJ1-1; length: 14; D: TRBD1; V: TRBV5-1; size: few; DNA: TGCGCCAGCAGCAGGGACAGGGGTGGCACTGAAGCTTTCTTT; CDR3: CASSRDRGGTEAFF
J: TRBJ2-2; length: 14; D: TRBD1; V: TRBV2; size: -; DNA: TGTGCCAGCAGTGCGGGACAGGGGACCGGGGAGCTGTTTTTT; CDR3: CASSAGQGTGELFF
J: TRBJ2-2; length: 15; D: TRBD2; V: TRBV2; size: -; DNA: TGTGCCAGCAGTCTTAGCGGGACCGACACCGGGGAGCTGTTTTTT; CDR3: CASSLSGTDTGELFF
J: TRBJ2-7; length: 14; D: TRBD1; V: TRBV11-2; size: -; DNA: TGTGCCAGCAGCTTAGCAGGGGGTTCCTACGAGCAGTACTTC; CDR3: CASSLAGGSYEQYF
J: TRBJ1-5; length: 14; D: -; V: TRBV6-5; size: -; DNA: TGTGCCAGCAGTAGTGACAGCAGCAATCAGCCCCAGCATTTT; CDR3: CASSSDSSNQPQHF
J: TRBJ2-1; length: 13; D: -; V: TRBV28; size: -; DNA: TGTGCCAGCAGTTTGTGGCAAGGCAATGAGCAGTTCTTC; CDR3: CASSLWQGNEQFF
J: TRBJ2-7; length: 11; D: -; V: TRBV7-8; size: -; DNA: TGTGCCAGCAGCCCCCGGGTCGAGCAGTACTTC; CDR3: CASSPRVEQYF
J: TRBJ2-1; length: 14; D: TRBD2; V: TRBV10-3; size: -; DNA: TGTGCCATCTCCCGGACTAGCGGGAGCGATGAGCAGTTCTTC; CDR3: CAISRTSGSDEQFF
J: TRBJ2-1; length: 12; D: TRBD1; V: TRBV11-2; size: -; DNA: TGTGCCAGCAGCTACGACAGGGCTGAGCAGTTCTTC; CDR3: CASSYDRAEQFF
J: TRBJ1-4; length: 14; D: -; V: TRBV5-4; size: -; DNA: TGTGCCAGCAGCTTGGAGGGACTGAACGAAAAACTGTTTTTT; CDR3: CASSLEGLNEKLFF
J: TRBJ2-2; length: 14; D: TRBD1; V: TRBV25-1; size: -; DNA: TGTGCCAGCAAAGGGACAGCGAACACCGGGGAGCTGTTTTTT; CDR3: CASKGTANTGELFF
J: TRBJ2-7; length: 15; D: -; V: TRBV5-5; size: -; DNA: TGTGCCAGCAGCTTGGCGTTTGCTATTAGCTACGAGCAGTACTTC; CDR3: CASSLAFAISYEQYF
J: TRBJ2-1; length: 18; D: TRBD2; V: TRBV7-2; size: -; DNA: TGTGCCAGCAGCTTAGCGCCGGCTAGCGGGAGGGGGAACAATGAGCAGTTCTTC; CDR3: CASSLAPASGRGNNEQFF
J: TRBJ1-3; length: 12; D: -; V: TRBV30; size: -; DNA: TGTGCCTGGAGTGGTTCAGGAAACACCATATATTTT; CDR3: CAWSGSGNTIYF
J: TRBJ1-2; length: 14; D: -; V: TRBV6-1; size: -; DNA: TGTGCCAGCACCACTGGACAAGGGGGCTATGGCTACACCTTC; CDR3: CASTTGQGGYGYTF
J: TRBJ2-2; length: 16; D: -; V: TRBV18; size: -; DNA: TGTGCCAGCTCACCACGTAGTTCCCAGGGAAGTGGGGAGCTGTTTTTT; CDR3: CASSPRSSQGSGELFF
J: TRBJ2-1; length: 15; D: TRBD1; V: TRBV6-5; size: few; DNA: TGTGCCAGCAGGAGATACAGGGGTTCCTACAATGAGCAGTTCTTC; CDR3: CASRRYRGSYNEQFF
J: TRBJ2-2; length: 15; D: TRBD1; V: TRBV7-9; size: few; DNA: TGTGCCAGCAGCTTAGAAGGGGGCGACACCGGGGAGCTGTTTTTT; CDR3: CASSLEGGDTGELFF